Each of the 3 T cell receptor beta chains below was sequenced from the same sample in a study of OX40 agonist ivuxolimab in advanced cancers. Assay used: immunoSEQ multiplex PCR; TCRdb lists only in-frame clones, some missing. The sample yields approximately 28,000 clones, approximately 84% seen once. Material: CD4+ or CD8+ T cells sorted from blood, obtained in a trial of the OX40 agonist ivuxolimab. Receptors were obtained from an adult with an advanced solid tumor such as melanoma, head and neck, liver or kidney cancer.

V gene TRBV28 combines with J gene TRBJ1-4; TRBD1 might be the D (6 bases). This CDR3 region has 12 residues. Looked up from germline, CDR1 is MDHEN and CDR2 is SYDVKM. V was trimmed by 7 bases and J by 10 bases, leaving 13 bases between them. CDR3 region: CASTPPRGKLFF. The CDR3 DNA reads as TGTGCCAGCACCCCACCCAGGGGAAAACTGTTTTTT.

The chain joins TRBV5-6 to TRBJ2-7; 9 bases map to TRBD1. V shed 4 bases, J shed 4 bases, and the junction held 9 bases outside the gene matches. This CDR3 comprises 15 residues. The germline V gene has CDR1 SGHDT and CDR2 YYEEEE. This chain's CDR3 is CASSSGTGNSYEQYF. CDR3 bases: TGTGCCAGCAGCAGCGGGACAGGGAATTCGTACGAGCAGTACTTC.

This clone occurred once. The J gene is TRBJ2-7, the V gene TRBV19; 8 bases agree with TRBD1. Germline CDR1 and CDR2: LNHDA and SQIVND (reference sequence). Trimming removed 5 bases from V and 2 bases from J; junction bases left unmatched: 5. The length of the CDR3 is 14 residues. CDR3 sequence: CASSEGQGTYEQYF. In nucleotides, the CDR3 is TGTGCCAGTAGTGAAGGACAGGGAACCTACGAGCAGTACTTC. Full variable domain (rest looked up from reference TRBV19 and TRBJ2-7): DGGITQSPKYLFRKEGQNVTLSCEQNLNHDAMYWYRQDPGQGLRLIYYSQIVNDFQKGDIAEGYSVSREKKESFPLTVTSAQKNPTAFYLCASSEGQGTYEQYFGPGTRLTVT.